This is a list of T cell receptor beta chains from one sample in a study of a mutant IDH1 vaccine in newly diagnosed glioma. These receptors have no identified antigens. The protocol was immunoSEQ multiplex PCR, while the TCRdb copy is restricted to in-frame clones and leaves out a portion. The table has tens of thousands of clones, approximately 82% seen once; the top ten hold around 3.4%. The specimen was PBMCs, collected from a glioma patient whose treatment included an IDH1 peptide vaccine. These receptors originate from a man aged 25 to 40 with glioma. Both conserved end residues are part of each CDR3. The order of the fields is V gene, J gene, CDR3 protein.

TRBV15	TRBJ1-1	CATRGGAAGQTEAFF
TRBV18	TRBJ2-7	CASSPQSYEQYF
TRBV5-1	TRBJ1-5	CASSWDANQPQHF
TRBV29-1	TRBJ1-1	CSVEGLAEAFF
TRBV5-4	TRBJ2-7	CASSFWAGGGEQYF
TRBV19	TRBJ1-5	CASSSSDSNQPQHF
TRBV11-1	TRBJ1-2	CASSFQNYGYTF
TRBV27	TRBJ1-1	CASSPLWGSEAFF
TRBV27	TRBJ2-1	CASTSPVHEQFF
TRBV9	TRBJ1-3	CASSLSWGSGNTIYF
TRBV19	-	CASSFGQGFSYEQYF
TRBV6-6	TRBJ1-1	CASSGRVEAFF
TRBV7-8	TRBJ2-7	CASSLQSGGGPYEQYF
TRBV7-9	TRBJ2-7	CASSLTLRSPYEQYF
TRBV23-1	TRBJ1-3	CASSPFAWSSGNTIYF
TRBV4-1	TRBJ2-1	CASSRGLAGGLGEQFF
TRBV19	TRBJ1-2	CASSIRQGGGYTF
TRBV11-3	TRBJ1-1	CASSSGTGATEAFF
TRBV7-9	TRBJ2-7	CASSFGRSSYEQYF
TRBV19	TRBJ1-5	CASSIDSLGEGRVNQPQHF
TRBV5-1	TRBJ2-2	CASSLTSGVTGELFF
TRBV27	TRBJ2-5	CASSQLGWGRETQYF
TRBV7-6	TRBJ1-4	CASSLGQGALGEKLFF
TRBV14	TRBJ2-7	CASSPLAVYEQYF
TRBV19	TRBJ1-5	CASSPWEQGLPQPQHF
TRBV7-9	TRBJ1-5	CASSLGTRQGYQPQHF
TRBV30	TRBJ1-6	CAWSPGGNSPLHF
TRBV11-3	TRBJ1-5	CASSRPTWDYSNQPQHF
TRBV7-2	TRBJ2-7	CASSWGGYEQYF
TRBV25-1	TRBJ2-1	CASSDFSGEQFF
TRBV5-4	TRBJ1-2	CASSLTNRDSGYTF
TRBV10-3	TRBJ1-1	CAIKGHLNTEAFF
TRBV5-6	TRBJ2-3	CASSPGLADTQYF
TRBV11-1	TRBJ1-2	CASSLDRGGPGYTF
TRBV14	TRBJ1-4	CASSRQANEKLFF
TRBV6-6	TRBJ2-7	CASIRGTTNYEQYF
TRBV10-1	TRBJ1-1	CASSSSLGGTEAFF
TRBV19	TRBJ1-5	CASSTRQGTTFLGNQPQHF
TRBV5-4	TRBJ2-3	CASSGLGSGTDTQYF
TRBV10-1	TRBJ2-3	CASSAGTGATQYF
TRBV7-9	TRBJ2-7	CASSFHEQYF
TRBV12-5	TRBJ1-1	CASGLFPLTVGNTEAFF
TRBV30	TRBJ2-1	CAWSEGTGLLEQFF
TRBV5-1	TRBJ2-6	CASSLTTSGANVLTF
TRBV28	TRBJ2-7	CASSLGGSSYEQYF
TRBV13	TRBJ2-1	CASSSRGGAEDEQFF
TRBV2	TRBJ1-2	CASSVLQGNYGYTF
TRBV7-8	TRBJ2-3	CASSFFKSDTQYF
TRBV7-9	TRBJ2-1	CASSPPPVGLFYNEQFF
TRBV7-6	TRBJ1-4	CASSLVVGQGPRGEKLFF
TRBV29-1	TRBJ1-1	CSVEDAVNTEAFF